These T cell receptor beta chains were read from a single sample in a study of T cell responses to AZD1222 COVID-19 vaccine. The table came from immunoSEQ multiplex PCR; TCRdb's copy has only in-frame clones and leaves some out. Of 200,000 to 250,000 clones in the sample, about 94% were seen once. The sequenced sample was peripheral blood, obtained 28 days after the second dose of the MenACWY control vaccine. These receptors all come from an adult who received the MenACWY meningococcal vaccine as a control. Each CDR3 is given with its conserved first and last residue. Each record gives: V gene, clone size, J gene, D gene, CDR3 protein, CDR3 DNA. The D gene is left open where the match is weak. Rows give clone size only sometimes, using once, few, many, or a class for an expanded clone.

V: TRBV30; size: NA; J: TRBJ2-7; D: NA; CDR3: CAGGMAEGDIYEQYF; DNA: TGTGCGGGGGGGATGGCAGAAGGGGACATATACGAGCAGTACTTC
V: TRBV6-1; size: once; J: TRBJ1-1; D: NA; CDR3: CASSDGRHLNTEAFF; DNA: TGTGCCAGCAGTGACGGCCGGCACTTAAACACTGAAGCTTTCTTT
V: TRBV2; size: NA; J: TRBJ2-1; D: NA; CDR3: CASSEANLAGWYEQFF; DNA: TGTGCCAGCAGTGAAGCGAACTTAGCAGGGTGGTATGAGCAGTTCTTC
V: TRBV23-1; size: NA; J: TRBJ2-2; D: NA; CDR3: CASGGRVTGELFF; DNA: TGCGCCAGCGGAGGCAGGGTCACCGGGGAGCTGTTTTTT
V: TRBV5-1; size: NA; J: TRBJ2-7; D: NA; CDR3: CASREGTGSSYEQYF; DNA: TGCGCCAGCAGGGAAGGGACGGGGAGCTCCTACGAGCAGTACTTC
V: TRBV5-5; size: NA; J: TRBJ1-5; D: TRBD1; CDR3: CASSSGQGGGGNQPQHF; DNA: TGTGCCAGCAGCTCGGGACAGGGTGGAGGGGGCAATCAGCCCCAGCATTTT
V: TRBV6-2/TRBV6-3; size: NA; J: TRBJ2-6; D: NA; CDR3: CASSEVSGANVLTF; DNA: TGTGCCAGCAGTGAGGTCTCTGGGGCCAACGTCCTGACTTTC
V: TRBV28; size: NA; J: TRBJ2-7; D: TRBD1; CDR3: CASRTGILYEQYF; DNA: TGTGCCAGCAGGACAGGGATTCTCTATGAGCAGTACTTC
V: TRBV6-2/TRBV6-3; size: NA; J: TRBJ1-4; D: TRBD1; CDR3: CASSYSGGQGHEKLFF; DNA: TGTGCCAGCAGTTACTCGGGAGGACAGGGACATGAAAAACTGTTTTTT
V: TRBV7-6; size: NA; J: TRBJ2-1; D: NA; CDR3: CASSLYQTPYNEQFF; DNA: TGTGCCAGCAGCTTGTATCAGACTCCCTACAATGAGCAGTTCTTC
V: TRBV11-1; size: NA; J: TRBJ1-6; D: NA; CDR3: CASSSVPGLPNSPLHF; DNA: TGTGCCAGCAGCTCCGTTCCGGGACTACCTAATTCACCCCTCCACTTT
V: TRBV28; size: NA; J: TRBJ2-7; D: TRBD2; CDR3: CASSVPGTSGGYEQYF; DNA: TGTGCCAGCAGTGTTCCCGGGACTAGCGGGGGTTACGAGCAGTACTTC
V: TRBV28; size: NA; J: TRBJ2-3; D: NA; CDR3: CASSLRLTGLSTDTQYF; DNA: TGTGCCAGCAGTTTGAGGCTAACCGGTCTTAGCACAGATACGCAGTATTTT
V: TRBV19; size: once; J: TRBJ2-7; D: TRBD2; CDR3: CASSQAFGTSGSEQYF; DNA: TGTGCCAGTAGTCAGGCGTTCGGGACTAGCGGGAGCGAGCAGTACTTC
V: TRBV2; size: once; J: TRBJ2-2; D: NA; CDR3: CASSGIGGTGELFF; DNA: TGTGCCAGCAGTGGGATTGGGGGCACCGGGGAGCTGTTTTTT
V: TRBV6-5; size: NA; J: TRBJ1-2; D: NA; CDR3: CASSYSKGSYGYTF; DNA: TGTGCCAGCAGTTACTCGAAGGGTAGTTATGGCTACACCTTC
V: TRBV2; size: NA; J: TRBJ2-7; D: NA; CDR3: CASSEGEQYF; DNA: TGTGCCAGCAGTGAAGGCGAGCAGTACTTC
V: TRBV6-5; size: once; J: TRBJ1-2; D: NA; CDR3: CASSYGWNYGYTF; DNA: TGTGCCAGCAGTTACGGTTGGAACTATGGCTACACCTTC
V: TRBV3-1/TRBV3-2; size: NA; J: TRBJ1-2; D: NA; CDR3: CASSQGRGTYGYTF; DNA: TGTGCCAGCAGCCAAGGCCGGGGCACTTATGGCTACACCTTC
V: TRBV2; size: NA; J: TRBJ1-5; D: NA; CDR3: CASSATGSNQPQHF; DNA: TGTGCCAGCAGCGCGACAGGTTCCAATCAGCCCCAGCATTTT
V: TRBV5-1; size: NA; J: TRBJ1-1; D: NA; CDR3: CASSLGRVTEAFF; DNA: TGCGCCAGCAGCTTGGGTAGGGTAACTGAAGCTTTCTTT
V: TRBV18; size: NA; J: TRBJ1-5; D: NA; CDR3: CASSPPGQLKEPQHF; DNA: TGTGCCAGCTCACCACCGGGGCAGCTAAAGGAGCCCCAGCATTTT
V: TRBV5-1; size: NA; J: TRBJ2-1; D: TRBD2; CDR3: CASSNGTSGYNEQFF; DNA: TGCGCCAGCAGCAACGGGACTAGCGGTTACAATGAGCAGTTCTTC
V: TRBV6-6; size: NA; J: TRBJ2-7; D: NA; CDR3: CASSYTYEQYF; DNA: TGTGCCAGCAGTTATACCTACGAGCAGTACTTC
V: TRBV19; size: NA; J: TRBJ2-1; D: NA; CDR3: CASSIRWESMNEQFF; DNA: TGTGCCAGTAGTATAAGGTGGGAATCAATGAATGAGCAGTTCTTC
V: TRBV7-3; size: NA; J: TRBJ2-1; D: NA; CDR3: CASSLNGGASYNEQFF; DNA: TGTGCCAGCAGCTTAAACGGCGGGGCCTCCTACAATGAGCAGTTCTTC
V: TRBV7-2; size: NA; J: TRBJ2-3; D: NA; CDR3: CASSLGVTQYF; DNA: TGTGCCAGCAGCTTGGGGGTTACGCAGTATTTT
V: TRBV18; size: NA; J: TRBJ1-3; D: TRBD1; CDR3: CASSPTGTGEGNTIYF; DNA: TGTGCCAGCTCGCCAACAGGGACAGGGGAAGGAAACACCATATATTTT
V: TRBV28; size: NA; J: TRBJ1-2; D: NA; CDR3: CATGGGPYVGYTF; DNA: TGTGCCACCGGAGGCGGACCCTATGTGGGCTACACCTTC
V: TRBV28; size: NA; J: TRBJ1-3; D: TRBD1; CDR3: CASRRGTGIIGNTIYF; DNA: TGTGCCAGCAGGAGGGGGACAGGGATTATCGGAAACACCATATATTTT
V: TRBV5-1; size: NA; J: TRBJ2-1; D: TRBD1; CDR3: CASSQGQGAYNEQFF; DNA: TGCGCCAGCAGCCAGGGACAGGGGGCTTACAATGAGCAGTTCTTC
V: TRBV2; size: NA; J: TRBJ1-1; D: NA; CDR3: CASSEWTEGGQAFF; DNA: TGTGCCAGCAGTGAGTGGACCGAGGGAGGGCAAGCTTTCTTT
V: TRBV9; size: NA; J: TRBJ1-3; D: TRBD1; CDR3: CASSAGVGQGISDTIYF; DNA: TGTGCCAGCAGCGCGGGGGTAGGACAGGGGATATCAGACACCATATATTTT
V: TRBV19; size: NA; J: TRBJ1-2; D: NA; CDR3: CASRDPPGLGDYGYTF; DNA: TGTGCCAGTAGGGACCCACCAGGCCTGGGGGACTATGGCTACACCTTC